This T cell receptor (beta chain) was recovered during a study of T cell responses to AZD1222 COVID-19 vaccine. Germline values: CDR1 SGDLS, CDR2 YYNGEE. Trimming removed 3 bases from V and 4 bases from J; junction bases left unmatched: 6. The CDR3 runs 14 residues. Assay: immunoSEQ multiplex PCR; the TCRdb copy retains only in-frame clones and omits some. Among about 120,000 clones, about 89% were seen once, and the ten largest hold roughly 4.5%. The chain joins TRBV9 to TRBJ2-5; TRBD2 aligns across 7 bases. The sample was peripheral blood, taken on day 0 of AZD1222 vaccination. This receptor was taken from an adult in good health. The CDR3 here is CASSATSSGETQYF. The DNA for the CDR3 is TGTGCCAGCAGCGCCACATCTAGCGGAGAGACCCAGTACTTC.